This T cell receptor (beta chain) was captured by sequencing in a study of CD8 T cells in Susac syndrome. With random hexamers, reverse transcription was performed on roughly 0.45 to 1 ug of RNA. Amplification of TCR beta CDR3 was carried out by immunoSEQ multiplex PCR, which covered 54 Vbeta and 13 Jbeta segments. TCRdb redid the calling of the immunoSEQ multiplex PCR reads with MiXCR, one entry per CDR3 protein. This table has around 130,000 distinct CDR3 sequences, roughly 96% appearing once. CD8+ and CD4+ T cells circulating in blood were sequenced for TCR beta. Included as multiple sclerosis controls were treatment-naive patients who had stable or active relapsing-remitting disease. Negative isolation yielded CD8+ and CD4+ T cells; FACS enriched TEMRA cells. As to this clonotype: Mismatch with germline at one junction end may stem from a read error.

What was sequenced was CD4+ T cells from PBMCs. This TCR was recovered from a human donor with multiple sclerosis.

The CDR3, as DNA: TGTGCCACCAGTGTAGCGGGGGGAGAACAAAACTTC. Translated: CATSVAGGEQNF. The chain is built from TRBV24-1 and TRBJ2-7, with 10 bases aligning to TRBD2. Germline CDR1 and CDR2: KGHDR and SFDVKD. The length of the CDR3 is 12 residues.